These 3 T cell receptor beta chains share one sample of origin, sequenced in a study of blood T cell repertoires in COVID-19. Repertoires were generated with immunoSEQ multiplex PCR, while TCRdb's copy carries only in-frame clones and drops some. The table lists over 50,000 clones, 80% to 90% of them singletons. Material: peripheral blood. The receptor source for this set is a man aged 80 or over with acute or convalescent COVID-19.

The genes are TRBV12-3 or TRBV12-4 and TRBJ1-2; D remains unclear. The CDR3 is made up of 13 amino acids. V gave up 3 bases and J gave up 8 bases, with 13 bases separating them. DNA of the CDR3: TGTGCCAGCAGTTTGGGCAGCGGAGGGGGCTACACCTTC. Translating gives CASSLGSGGGYTF.

This rearrangement joins TRBV19 to TRBJ2-2; a weak D match, TRBD1 (5 bases). V was pared by 7 bases and J by 3 bases, with 18 bases between. Germline assignment: CDR1 LNHDA and CDR2 SQIVND (reference sequence). The CDR3 sequence is 16 residues long. CDR3 bases: TGTGCCAGTAATCATTACCAGGGATGGGACACCGGGGAGCTGTTTTTT. Amino acids: CASNHYQGWDTGELFF.

This chain joins TRBV24-1 and TRBJ2-5, with D perhaps matching TRBD1 (5 bases). V lost 3 bases to trimming and J lost 1 base, with 11 bases between them. The CDR3 is made up of 15 amino acids. Germline V CDR1 and CDR2: KGHDR, SFDVKD. The CDR3 DNA reads TGTGCCACCAGTGATCCCCGACAGCCCCAAGAGACCCAGTACTTC. The encoded protein is CATSDPRQPQETQYF.